This note documents a single T cell receptor beta chain sequence. Its specificity is not known. The source of the sample is a study of shared clonotypes between healthy human individuals. Study-level background: Plates per donor: three CD4 naive, three CD4 memory, two CD8 naive, one CD8 memory. Study outcomes and limitations: Estimated clonotype richness was generally higher in naive than memory subsets.

With 0 bases removed from V and 2 bases from J, the gap between germline ends came to 3 bases. The germline V gene encodes CDR1 SGHRS and CDR2 YFSETQ. The CDR3 covers 13 residues. In the source study's methods: Sequence data from immunoSEQ were junction-only and lacked quality scores; consequently, filtering differed. TCRdb keeps only in-frame clones here, not all; method: immunoSEQ multiplex PCR. The DNA gave D and trimming, while V, J and clone size come from that table. Here the sample spans hundreds of thousands of clones, under 80% being singletons. Sequenced: memory CD4+ T cells sorted from blood. The subset here: CD45RA-negative fraction. The chain links TRBV5-1 to TRBJ1-3; D is uncertain. This clonotype was sampled from a man between 25 and 39 years old in good health. The CDR3 DNA reads as TGCGCCAGCAGCTTGGGAGCTGGAAACACCATATATTTT. Protein sequence: CASSLGAGNTIYF. Complete variable domain (other parts from reference TRBV5-1 and TRBJ1-3): KAGVTQTPRYLIKTRGQQVTLSCSPISGHRSVSWYQQTPGQGLQFLFEYFSETQRNKGNFPGRFSGRQFSNSRSEMNVSTLELGDSALYLCASSLGAGNTIYFGEGSWLTVV.